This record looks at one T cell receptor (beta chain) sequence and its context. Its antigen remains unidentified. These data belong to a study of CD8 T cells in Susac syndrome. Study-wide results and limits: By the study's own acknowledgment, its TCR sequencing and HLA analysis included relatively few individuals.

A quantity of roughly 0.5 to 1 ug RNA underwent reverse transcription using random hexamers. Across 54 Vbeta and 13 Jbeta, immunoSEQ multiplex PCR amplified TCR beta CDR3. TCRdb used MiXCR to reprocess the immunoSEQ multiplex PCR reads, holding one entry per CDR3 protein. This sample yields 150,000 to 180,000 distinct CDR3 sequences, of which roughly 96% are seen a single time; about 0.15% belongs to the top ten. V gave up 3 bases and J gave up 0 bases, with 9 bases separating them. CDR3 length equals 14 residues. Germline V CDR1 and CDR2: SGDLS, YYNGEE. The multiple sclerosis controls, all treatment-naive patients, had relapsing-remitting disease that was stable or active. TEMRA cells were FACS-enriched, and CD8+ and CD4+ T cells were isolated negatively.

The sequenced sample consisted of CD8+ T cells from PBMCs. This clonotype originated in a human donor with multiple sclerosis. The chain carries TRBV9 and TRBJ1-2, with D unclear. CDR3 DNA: TGTGCCAGCAGCGGGGAAGCCTCTAACTATGGCTACACCTTC. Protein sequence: CASSGEASNYGYTF.